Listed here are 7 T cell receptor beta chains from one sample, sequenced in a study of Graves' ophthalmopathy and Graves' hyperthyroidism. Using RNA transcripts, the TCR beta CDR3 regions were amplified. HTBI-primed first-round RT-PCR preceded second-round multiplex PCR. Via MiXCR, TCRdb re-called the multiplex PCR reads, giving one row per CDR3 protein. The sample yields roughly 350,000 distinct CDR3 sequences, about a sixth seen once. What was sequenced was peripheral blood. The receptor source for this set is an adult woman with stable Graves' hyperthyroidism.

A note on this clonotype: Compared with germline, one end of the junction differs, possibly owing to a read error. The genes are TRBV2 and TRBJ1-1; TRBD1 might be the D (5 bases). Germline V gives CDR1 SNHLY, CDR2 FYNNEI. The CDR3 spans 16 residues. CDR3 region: CANSTLKTEANTEAFF. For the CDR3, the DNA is TGTGCCAACAGTACCTTAAAGACAGAGGCTAACACTGAAGCTTTCTTT.

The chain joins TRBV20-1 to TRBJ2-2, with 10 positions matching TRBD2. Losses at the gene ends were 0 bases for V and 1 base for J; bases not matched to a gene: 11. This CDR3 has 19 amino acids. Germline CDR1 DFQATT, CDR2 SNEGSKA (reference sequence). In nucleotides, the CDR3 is TGCAGTGCTAGAGATAACCAGCGGGAGGGGGATCTGAACACCGGGGAGCTGTTTTTT. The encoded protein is CSARDNQREGDLNTGELFF.

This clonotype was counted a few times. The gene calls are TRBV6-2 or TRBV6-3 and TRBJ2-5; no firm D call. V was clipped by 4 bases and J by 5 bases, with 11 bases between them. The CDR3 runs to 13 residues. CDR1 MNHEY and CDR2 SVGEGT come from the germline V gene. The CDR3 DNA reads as TGTGCCAGCAGTTTCTACCACGGGGAGACCCAGTACTTC. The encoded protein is CASSFYHGETQYF.

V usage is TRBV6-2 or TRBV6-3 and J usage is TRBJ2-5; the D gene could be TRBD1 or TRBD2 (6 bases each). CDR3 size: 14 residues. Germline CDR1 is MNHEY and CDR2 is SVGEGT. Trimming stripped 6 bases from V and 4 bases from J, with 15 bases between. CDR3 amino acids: CASRTTGTGETQYF. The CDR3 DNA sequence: TGTGCCAGCAGGACCACAGGGACTGGAGAGACCCAGTACTTC.

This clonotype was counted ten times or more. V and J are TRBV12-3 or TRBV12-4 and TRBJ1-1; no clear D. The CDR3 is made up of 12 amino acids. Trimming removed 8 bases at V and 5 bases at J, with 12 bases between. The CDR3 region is CASCPSRTEAFF. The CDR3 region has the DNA TGTGCCAGCTGCCCAAGTAGGACTGAAGCTTTCTTT.

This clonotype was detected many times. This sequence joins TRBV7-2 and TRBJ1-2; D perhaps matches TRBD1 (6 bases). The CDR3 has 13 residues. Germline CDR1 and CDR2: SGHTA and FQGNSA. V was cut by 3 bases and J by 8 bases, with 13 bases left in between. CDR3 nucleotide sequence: TGTGCCAGCAGCTTCAGGGGCCGAGAAGGCTACACCTTC. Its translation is CASSFRGREGYTF.

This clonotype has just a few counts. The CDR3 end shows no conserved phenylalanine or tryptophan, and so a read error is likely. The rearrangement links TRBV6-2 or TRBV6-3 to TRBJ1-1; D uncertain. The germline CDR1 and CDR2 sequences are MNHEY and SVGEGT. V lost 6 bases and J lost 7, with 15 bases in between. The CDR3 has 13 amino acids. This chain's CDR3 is CASSREHRNEAFL. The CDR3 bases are TGTGCCAGCAGCCGAGAGCACAGAAATGAAGCTTTCCTT.